This T cell receptor beta chain was profiled in a study of STAT5B mutations in CD4+ large granular lymphocyte leukemia (dated by TCRdb to between 2021 and 2024). Regarding the complete study: When cryopreserved patient cells were available, CD8+ cells were removed first, and anti-CD4 microbeads were then used for selection. The study compared the TCRbeta repertoires of patients with CD4+ T-cell large granular lymphocyte leukemia against those of healthy blood donors. Flow cytometry on FACSCanto II or FACSVerse showed that the purified fractions were more than 95% pure among lymphocytes. Study-wide findings and limitations: The data were not HLA-matched, and the higher clonality in CD4+ T-LGLL than in CD8+ T-LGLL could be due to the relatively small sample size. The main leukemic clonotypes were found to be private to each patient, although 25% of the main leukemic clonotypes were detected at low frequency in the non-leukemic repertoires of other patients. The sources of patient cells varied, and only 5 to 7 CD4-sorted patient samples were included in the clonality comparison with healthy controls. TRBV06-family usage was enriched among the top patient clones (8/27) compared with healthy controls (2/35). CD4-sorted patient repertoires appeared more clonal than healthy CD4+ repertoires, and this difference persisted after removing the putative leukemic clones.

TCRbeta rearrangements were sequenced from genomic DNA using the immunoSEQ assay at survey resolution. The paper's processing steps were these. Clonotypes making up more than 5% of the repertoire were considered putative leukemic clones, giving a few dozen such clones in 25 to 30 patients. In the TCR sequencing data, the lowest productive clonotype frequency that could be detected was 2.59 x 10-5. Analyses included only productive TCRbeta rearrangements, meaning complete and in-frame sequences. Clonality for each sample was calculated as Simpson clonality in the immunoSEQ Analyzer version 3.0. Clones were categorized by frequency as very rare, small, medium, large (1-20%) or hyperexpanded (>20%). OLGA 1.2.3 estimated generation probabilities, VDJtools produced V-gene circos plots, VDJdb was queried for specificities, and GLIPH identified CDR3 motifs. TCRdb took this table from immuneACCESS and kept in-frame rearrangements with V and J called. Such tables lack part of the clones; where checked against another copy, unresolved V genes explain under half of the gap, and the rest is unexplained. The V and J calls and clone size were taken over from that table, and D and trimming were inferred from the DNA. Across this sample there are about 4,900 clones, with 80% to 90% seen only once. The ten largest clones add up to roughly 74% of the sample.

Points on this clone: It has no known antigen specificity. The sample holds no much larger clone one base away, and base qualities are not on file.

The CDR3 measures 14 amino acids from cysteine to phenylalanine. Solely the CDR3 DNA is kept, with 42 bases framed from the first base. At the junction V is shortened by 5 bases and J by 5 bases, with 13 bases in between. According to the germline V gene, CDR1 reads MRHNA and CDR2 reads SNTAGT. Hematology units in Padova (Italy), Helsinki (Finland) and Shinshu (Japan) recruited the CD4+ T-LGLL patients. Depending on what sample material was available, patient samples were either unselected PBMC or bead-purified CD4+, CD4+CD8+, CD57+ or CD56+ fractions. Patient TCRbeta data were integrated with somatic STAT5B mutation profiles obtained by deep amplicon sequencing of the same DNA. All TCR-sequenced material derived from peripheral blood: patient blood samples and healthy donor buffy coats. Ficoll-Hypaque gradient centrifugation was used to isolate peripheral blood mononuclear cells. Genomic DNA was extracted with the Gentra Puregene Cell and Tissue kit and quantified on a Qubit 2.0 fluorometer.

The sequenced sample was PBMCs. The receptor comes from a man aged 35 to 55 with CD4+ T-cell large granular lymphocyte leukemia. Here the chain combines TRBV6-4 and TRBJ1-5; the best D guess is TRBD1, with 6 bases matching. For the CDR3, the sequence is CASSPDSLHQPQHF. The DNA reads TGTGCCAGCAGTCCGGACAGTCTTCATCAGCCCCAGCATTTT.